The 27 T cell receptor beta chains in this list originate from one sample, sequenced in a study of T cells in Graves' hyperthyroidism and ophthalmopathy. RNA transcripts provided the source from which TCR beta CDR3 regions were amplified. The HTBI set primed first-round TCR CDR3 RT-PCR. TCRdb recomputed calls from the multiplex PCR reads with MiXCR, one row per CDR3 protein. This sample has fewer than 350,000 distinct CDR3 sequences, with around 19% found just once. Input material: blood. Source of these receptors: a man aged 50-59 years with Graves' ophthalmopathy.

The CDR3 spells CASSYGANPRGTYGYTF. The CDR3 nucleotides read TGTGCCAGCAGTTACGGGGCAAACCCTCGGGGCACATATGGCTACACCTTC. The V and J genes are TRBV6-5 and TRBJ1-2; TRBD1 might be the D (5 bases). The CDR3 spans 17 residues. The germline V gene has CDR1 MNHEY and CDR2 SVGAGI. The V end lost 2 bases, the J end lost 5 bases, and 21 bases lay between the germline ends.

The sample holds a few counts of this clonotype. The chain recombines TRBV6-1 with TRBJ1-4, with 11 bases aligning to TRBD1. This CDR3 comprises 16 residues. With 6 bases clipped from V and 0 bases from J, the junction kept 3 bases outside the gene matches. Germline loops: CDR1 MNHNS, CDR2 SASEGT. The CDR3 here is CASSRDRGSTNEKLFF. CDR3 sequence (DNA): TGTGCCAGCAGCCGGGACAGGGGGTCAACTAATGAAAAACTGTTTTTT.

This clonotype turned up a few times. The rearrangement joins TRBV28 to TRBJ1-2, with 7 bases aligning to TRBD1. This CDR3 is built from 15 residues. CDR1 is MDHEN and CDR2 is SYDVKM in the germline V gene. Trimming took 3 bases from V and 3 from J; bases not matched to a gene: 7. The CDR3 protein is CASSLTRQGDYGYTF. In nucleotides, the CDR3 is TGTGCCAGCAGTTTGACCCGACAGGGTGACTATGGCTACACCTTC.

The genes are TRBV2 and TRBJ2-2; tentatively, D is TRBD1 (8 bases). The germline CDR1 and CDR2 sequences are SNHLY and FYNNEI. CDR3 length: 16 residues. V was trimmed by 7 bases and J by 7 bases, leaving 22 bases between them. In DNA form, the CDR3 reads TGTGCCAGCAACCGGGGGGACAGGATCTCGGGCGGGGAGCTGTTTTTT. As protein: CASNRGDRISGGELFF.

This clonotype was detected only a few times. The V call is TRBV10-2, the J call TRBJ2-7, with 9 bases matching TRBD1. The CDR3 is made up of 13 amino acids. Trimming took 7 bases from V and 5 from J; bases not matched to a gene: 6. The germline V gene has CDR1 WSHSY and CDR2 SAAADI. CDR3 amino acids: CASTDRGSNEQYF. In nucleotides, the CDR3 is TGCGCCAGCACGGACAGGGGAAGTAACGAGCAGTACTTC.

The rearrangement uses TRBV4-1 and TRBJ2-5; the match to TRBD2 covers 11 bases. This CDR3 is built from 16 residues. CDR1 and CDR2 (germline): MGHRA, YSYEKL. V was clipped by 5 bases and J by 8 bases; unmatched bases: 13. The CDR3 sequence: CASSEWTSGPGGTQYF. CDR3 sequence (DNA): TGCGCCAGCAGCGAATGGACTAGCGGGCCTGGGGGAACCCAGTACTTC.

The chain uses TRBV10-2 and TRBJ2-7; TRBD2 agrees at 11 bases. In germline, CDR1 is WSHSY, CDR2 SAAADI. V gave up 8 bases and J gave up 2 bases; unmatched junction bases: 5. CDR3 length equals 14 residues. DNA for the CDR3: TGCGCCAGCCACCCGGGACTAGCGGCCTACGAGCAGTACTTC. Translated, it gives CASHPGLAAYEQYF.

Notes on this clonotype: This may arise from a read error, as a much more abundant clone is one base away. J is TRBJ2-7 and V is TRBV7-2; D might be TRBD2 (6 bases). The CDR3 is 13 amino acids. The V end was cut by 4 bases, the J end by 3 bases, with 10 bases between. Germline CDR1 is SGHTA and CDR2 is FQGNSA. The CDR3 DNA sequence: TGTGCCAGCAGCTCGTATAGCGGCTACGAGCAGTACTTC. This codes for CASSSYSGYEQYF.

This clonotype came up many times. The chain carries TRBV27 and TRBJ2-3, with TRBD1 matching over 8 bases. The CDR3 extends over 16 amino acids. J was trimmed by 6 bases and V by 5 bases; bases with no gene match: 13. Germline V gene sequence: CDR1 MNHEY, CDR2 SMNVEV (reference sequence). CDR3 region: CASSPRPGGTTDTQYF. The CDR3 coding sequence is TGTGCCAGCAGTCCCCGGCCAGGGGGCACCACGGATACGCAGTATTTT.

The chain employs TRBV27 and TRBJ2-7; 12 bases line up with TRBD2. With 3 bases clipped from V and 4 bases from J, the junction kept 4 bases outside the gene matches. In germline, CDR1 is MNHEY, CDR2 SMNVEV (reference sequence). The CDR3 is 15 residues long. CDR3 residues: CASSFGLAGGYEQYF. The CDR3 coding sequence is TGTGCCAGCAGTTTTGGGCTAGCGGGAGGGTACGAGCAGTACTTC.

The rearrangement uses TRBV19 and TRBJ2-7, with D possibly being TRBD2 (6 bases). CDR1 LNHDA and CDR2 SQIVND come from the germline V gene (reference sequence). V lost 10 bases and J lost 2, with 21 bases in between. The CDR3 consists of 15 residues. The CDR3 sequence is CANRGNPGAAYEQYF. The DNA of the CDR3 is TGTGCCAATAGAGGCAATCCGGGAGCGGCCTACGAGCAGTACTTC. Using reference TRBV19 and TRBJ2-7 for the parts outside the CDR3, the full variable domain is DGGITQSPKYLFRKEGQNVTLSCEQNLNHDAMYWYRQDPGQGLRLIYYSQIVNDFQKGDIAEGYSVSREKKESFPLTVTSAQKNPTAFYLCANRGNPGAAYEQYFGPGTRLTVT.

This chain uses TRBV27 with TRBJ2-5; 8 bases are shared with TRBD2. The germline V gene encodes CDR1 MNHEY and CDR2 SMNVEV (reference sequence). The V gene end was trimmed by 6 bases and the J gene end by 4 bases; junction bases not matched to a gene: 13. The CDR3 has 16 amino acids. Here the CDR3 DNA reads TGTGCCAGCAGGGGCCAGCGGGGGCGGTCTTTAGAGACCCAGTACTTC. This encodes CASRGQRGRSLETQYF.

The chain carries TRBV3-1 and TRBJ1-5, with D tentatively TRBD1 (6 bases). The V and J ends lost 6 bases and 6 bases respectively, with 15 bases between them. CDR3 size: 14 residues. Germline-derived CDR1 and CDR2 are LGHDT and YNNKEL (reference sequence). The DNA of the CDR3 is TGTGCCAGCAGTCAAACGCGGGGGGCTCAGCCCCAGCATTTT. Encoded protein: CASSQTRGAQPQHF.

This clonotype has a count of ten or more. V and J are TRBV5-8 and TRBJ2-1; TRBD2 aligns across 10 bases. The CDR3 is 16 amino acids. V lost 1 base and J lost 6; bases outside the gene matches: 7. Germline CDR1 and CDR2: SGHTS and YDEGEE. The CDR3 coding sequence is TGTGCCAGCAGCTTGCGTAGCGGGAGGATGGGCAATGAGCAGTTCTTC. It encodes CASSLRSGRMGNEQFF.

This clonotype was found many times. CDR3: CASSLSPDAGTGGYTF. CDR3 bases: TGTGCCAGCAGCCTTAGCCCCGACGCAGGAACGGGTGGCTACACCTTC. The V gene is TRBV11-2, the J gene TRBJ1-2; D is unclear. Looked up from germline, CDR1 is SGHAT and CDR2 is FQNNGV. Trimming left V 5 bases short and J 7 bases short, with 23 bases between. This CDR3 has 16 residues.

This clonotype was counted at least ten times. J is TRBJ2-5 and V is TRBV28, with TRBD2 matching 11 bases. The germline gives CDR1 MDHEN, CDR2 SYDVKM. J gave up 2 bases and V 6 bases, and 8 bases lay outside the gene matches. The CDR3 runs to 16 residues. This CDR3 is CASSPIRLAGQETQYF. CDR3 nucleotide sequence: TGTGCCAGCAGCCCCATACGACTAGCGGGACAAGAGACCCAGTACTTC.

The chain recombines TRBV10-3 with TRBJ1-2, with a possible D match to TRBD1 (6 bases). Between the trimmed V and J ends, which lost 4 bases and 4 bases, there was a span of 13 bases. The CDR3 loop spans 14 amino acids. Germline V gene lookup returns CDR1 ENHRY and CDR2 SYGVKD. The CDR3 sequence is CAISGAQGTYGYTF. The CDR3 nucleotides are TGTGCCATCAGTGGCGCACAGGGAACCTATGGCTACACCTTC.

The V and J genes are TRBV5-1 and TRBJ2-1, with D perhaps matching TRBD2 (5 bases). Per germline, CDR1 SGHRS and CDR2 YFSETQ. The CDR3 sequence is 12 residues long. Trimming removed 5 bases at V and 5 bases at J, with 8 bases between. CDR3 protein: CASRTGNNEQFF. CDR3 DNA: TGCGCCAGCAGAACGGGGAACAATGAGCAGTTCTTC.

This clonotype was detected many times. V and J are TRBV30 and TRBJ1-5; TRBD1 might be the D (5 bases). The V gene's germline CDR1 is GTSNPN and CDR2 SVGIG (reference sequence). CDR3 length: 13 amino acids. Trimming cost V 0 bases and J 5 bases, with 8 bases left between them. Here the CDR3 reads CAWSVTGDQPQHF. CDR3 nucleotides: TGTGCCTGGAGTGTCACAGGCGATCAGCCCCAGCATTTT.

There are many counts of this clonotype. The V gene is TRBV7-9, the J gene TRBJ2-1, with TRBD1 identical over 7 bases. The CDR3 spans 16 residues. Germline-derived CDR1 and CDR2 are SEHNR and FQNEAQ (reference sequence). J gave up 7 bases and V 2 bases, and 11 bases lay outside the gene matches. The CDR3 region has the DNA TGTGCCAGCAGCTTAACCTCCACAGGGGTTGAGAATGAGCAGTTCTTC. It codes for CASSLTSTGVENEQFF.

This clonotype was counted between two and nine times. This CDR3 reads CASSFPDHLDNEQFF. The DNA of the CDR3 is TGTGCCAGCAGCTTTCCTGACCACCTTGACAATGAGCAGTTCTTC. V and J are TRBV5-6 and TRBJ2-1; D ambiguous. Germline V gene sequence: CDR1 SGHDT, CDR2 YYEEEE. The length of the CDR3 is 15 residues. With 2 bases removed from V and 5 bases from J, the gap between germline ends came to 14 bases. Looking up the rest from reference TRBV5-6 and TRBJ2-1 gives the full variable domain: DAGVTQSPTHLIKTRGQQVTLRCSPKSGHDTVSWYQQALGQGPQFIFQYYEEEERQRGNFPDRFSGHQFPNYSSELNVNALLLGDSALYLCASSFPDHLDNEQFFGPGTRLTVL.

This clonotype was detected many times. In nucleotides, the CDR3 is TGTGCCAGCAGCGTAGGGCTGCACCAAGAGACCCAGTACTTC. This encodes CASSVGLHQETQYF. The chain combines TRBV9 with TRBJ2-5; D is unresolved. The length of the CDR3 is 14 residues. The V and J ends lost 0 bases and 0 bases respectively, with 6 bases between them. Germline CDR1 and CDR2: SGDLS and YYNGEE.

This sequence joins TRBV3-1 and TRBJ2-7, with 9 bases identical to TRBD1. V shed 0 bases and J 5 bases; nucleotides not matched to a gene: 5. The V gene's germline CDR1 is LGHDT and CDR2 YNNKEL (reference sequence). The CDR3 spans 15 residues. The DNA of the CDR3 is TGTGCCAGCAGCCAAGATTGGGGACAGGGAAACGAGCAGTACTTC. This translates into CASSQDWGQGNEQYF.

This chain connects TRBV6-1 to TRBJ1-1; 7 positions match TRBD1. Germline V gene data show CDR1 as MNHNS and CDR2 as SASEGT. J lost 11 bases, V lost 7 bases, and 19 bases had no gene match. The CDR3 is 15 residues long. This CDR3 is CASKDRQGLGYRAFF. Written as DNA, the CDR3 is TGTGCCAGCAAGGACCGACAGGGCCTTGGATATAGGGCTTTCTTT.

The CDR3: CASSVSGGFSYEQYF. CDR3 DNA: TGTGCCAGCAGCGTCTCGGGGGGGTTCTCCTACGAGCAGTACTTC. The J gene is TRBJ2-7, the V gene TRBV9; 8 nucleotides align to TRBD2. The CDR3 has 15 residues. After removal of 2 bases from V and 0 bases from J, the junction contained 4 bases not matched to a gene. CDR1 is SGDLS and CDR2 is YYNGEE in the germline V gene. Together with reference TRBV9 and TRBJ2-7, the CDR3 gives the full variable domain: DSGVTQTPKHLITATGQRVTLRCSPRSGDLSVYWYQQSLDQGLQFLIQYYNGEERAKGNILERFSAQQFPDLHSELNLSSLELGDSALYFCASSVSGGFSYEQYFGPGTRLTVT.

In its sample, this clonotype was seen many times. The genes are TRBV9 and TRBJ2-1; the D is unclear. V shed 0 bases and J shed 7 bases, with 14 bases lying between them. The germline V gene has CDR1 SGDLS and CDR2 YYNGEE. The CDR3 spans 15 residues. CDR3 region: CASSVAPTQENEQFF. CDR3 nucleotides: TGTGCCAGCAGCGTAGCCCCGACTCAGGAGAATGAGCAGTTCTTC.

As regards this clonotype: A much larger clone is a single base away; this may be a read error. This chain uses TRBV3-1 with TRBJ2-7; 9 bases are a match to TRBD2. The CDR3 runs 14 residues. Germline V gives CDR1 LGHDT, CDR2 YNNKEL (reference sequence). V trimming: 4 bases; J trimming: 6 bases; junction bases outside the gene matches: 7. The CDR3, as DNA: TGTGCCAGCAGCCGGGGGACTAGCAGGATCGAGCAGTACTTC. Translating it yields CASSRGTSRIEQYF.